The 10 T cell receptor beta chains reported below all come from one sample, sequenced in a study of blood T cell repertoires in COVID-19. The assay was immunoSEQ multiplex PCR, and TCRdb's table has in-frame clones only and misses some. Of roughly 340,000 clones listed, approximately 87% are singletons. The sequenced sample consisted of peripheral blood. These receptors all come from a woman aged 50 to 60 with COVID-19, enrolled during active disease.

This sequence joins TRBV10-2 and TRBJ2-3, with 7 positions matching TRBD1. The CDR3 runs 12 residues. With V trimmed by 7 bases and J by 4 bases, 2 bases remained unmatched. Germline V CDR1 and CDR2: WSHSY, SAAADI. The CDR3 region is CASKGAADTQYF. The DNA for the CDR3 is TGCGCCAGCAAGGGGGCCGCAGATACGCAGTATTTT.

A remark on this clone: The identical CDR3 is also encoded by other nucleotide sequences in the sample. The gene calls are TRBV7-9 and TRBJ1-2, with TRBD1 matching 9 bases. The germline V gene has CDR1 SEHNR and CDR2 FQNEAQ (reference sequence). CDR3 length: 14 residues. Trimming took 5 bases from V and 2 from J; bases not matched to a gene: 3. This chain's CDR3 is CASSLGQGNYGYTF. CDR3 sequence (DNA): TGTGCCAGCAGCCTCGGACAGGGGAACTATGGCTACACCTTC.

The chain employs TRBV29-1 and TRBJ2-5; 9 bases are shared with TRBD1. Germline values: CDR1 SQVTM, CDR2 ANQGSEA. Trimming removed 6 bases from V and 5 bases from J; junction bases left unmatched: 10. The CDR3 has 14 amino acids. The DNA for the CDR3 is TGCAGCGTGAGCGACAGGGGGGGGGTGGAGACCCAGTACTTC. Translation: CSVSDRGGVETQYF.

The CDR3 protein is CATSDPGTNTGELFF. In nucleotides, the CDR3 is TGTGCCACCAGTGACCCAGGGACGAACACCGGGGAGCTGTTTTTT. The rearrangement uses TRBV24-1 and TRBJ2-2, with D perhaps TRBD1 (5 bases). Between the trimmed V and J ends, which lost 4 bases and 0 bases, there was a span of 8 bases. Germline values: CDR1 KGHDR, CDR2 SFDVKD. The CDR3 sequence is 15 residues long.

This chain uses TRBV6-1 with TRBJ1-5; 9 bases agree with TRBD1. This CDR3 has 18 residues. Trimming at V came to 3 bases and at J to 0 bases, leaving 9 bases not matched to a gene. CDR1 and CDR2 (germline): MNHNS, SASEGT. Written as DNA, the CDR3 is TGTGCCAGCAGTGAGGCCGGGACAGGGTTTTATAGCAATCAGCCCCAGCATTTT. It encodes CASSEAGTGFYSNQPQHF.

The table lists this clone with a count of one. The rearrangement links TRBV7-9 to TRBJ2-3; D not certain. Germline CDR1 and CDR2: SEHNR and FQNEAQ (reference sequence). V shed 0 bases and J shed 6 bases, with 7 bases lying between them. The CDR3 is 13 amino acids. In nucleotides, the CDR3 is TGTGCCAGCAGCTTAGCCGAGTGGGATACGCAGTATTTT. It is translated as CASSLAEWDTQYF.

The chain employs TRBV15 and TRBJ1-2, with 7 positions matching TRBD1. Germline V gene data show CDR1 as LNHNV and CDR2 as YYDKDF (reference sequence). J lost 5 bases, V lost 2 bases, and 2 bases had no gene match. The CDR3 is 13 amino acids. The CDR3 DNA reads TGTGCCACCAGCAGAACAGGGGAATATGGCTACACCTTC. Translation gives CATSRTGEYGYTF.

The chain is built from TRBV19 and TRBJ2-5; 8 bases fit TRBD1. The CDR3 consists of 14 residues. Unmatched junction bases numbered 7, after V lost 6 bases and J lost 4 bases. In germline, CDR1 is LNHDA, CDR2 SQIVND (reference sequence). The CDR3 nucleotides are TGTGCCAGTAGCCAGGGGGCAGGGGTAGAGACCCAGTACTTC. This gives the protein CASSQGAGVETQYF.

The chain recombines TRBV18 with TRBJ2-5, with TRBD2 matching 10 bases. The CDR3 loop spans 15 amino acids. Trimming took 5 bases from V and 5 from J; bases not matched to a gene: 8. Germline CDR1 is KGHSH and CDR2 is LQKENI. In DNA form, the CDR3 reads TGTGCCAGCTCATCCCTAGCGGGAGCCTCTGAGACCCAGTACTTC. It encodes CASSSLAGASETQYF.

This clone was recorded once. The V gene is TRBV15, the J gene TRBJ2-5, with 7 nucleotides matching TRBD1. The CDR3 is made up of 16 amino acids. V lost 2 bases and J lost 3; bases outside the gene matches: 9. Germline V gene data show CDR1 as LNHNV and CDR2 as YYDKDF (reference sequence). CDR3 sequence reads: CATSRHQTGQKETQYF. CDR3 sequence (DNA): TGTGCCACCAGCAGACATCAGACAGGGCAAAAAGAGACCCAGTACTTC.